These 7 T cell receptor beta chains came from one sample sequenced in a study of vaccination and CD4 T cells after COVID-19. Time point given: late sampling 161 to 241 days after vaccination in three convalescent patients. Treatment denoted: approximately nine-day PBMC culture with coronavirus spike peptide pools or control peptides (ViraFEST assay). Their cognate antigens are unknown. The Oncomine TCR Beta short-read assay was what sequenced the DNA obtained from cultured CD4+ T cells. Each CDR3 protein gets one entry after TCRdb re-called the PCR reads with MiXCR. The sample lists 20,000 to 30,000 distinct CDR3 sequences; about two fifths were seen once. Sequencing used CD4+ T cells from blood, cultured in vitro, obtained about 7 months after SARS-CoV-2 vaccination. These receptors came from a human donor who had recovered from COVID-19.

The chain recombines TRBV6-5 with TRBJ1-1, with 8 bases aligning to TRBD1. V lost 0 bases and J lost 6; bases outside the gene matches: 12. The V gene's germline CDR1 is MNHEY and CDR2 SVGAGI. CDR3 length: 17 residues. The CDR3 sequence: CASSYSMLPDRAAEAFF. The CDR3 DNA reads as TGTGCCAGCAGTTACTCGATGTTACCGGACAGGGCGGCTGAAGCTTTCTTT.

V usage is TRBV27 and J usage is TRBJ2-1; maybe TRBD1 (5 bases). Germline loops: CDR1 MNHEY, CDR2 SMNVEV (reference sequence). V was pared by 2 bases and J by 9 bases, with 17 bases between. This CDR3 is 15 amino acids long. DNA for the CDR3: TGTGCCAGCAGTTTAGTATTACAGGCCCTAGGTGAGCAGTTCTTC. It is translated as CASSLVLQALGEQFF.

The chain combines TRBV7-9 with TRBJ2-3; D is uncertain. Germline values: CDR1 SEHNR, CDR2 FQNEAQ (reference sequence). Trimming cost V 2 bases and J 4 bases, with 7 bases left between them. CDR3 length equals 13 residues. The CDR3 coding sequence is TGTGCCAGCAGCTTAAGCTCGGCAGATACGCAGTATTTT. Its protein is CASSLSSADTQYF.

A few counts support this clonotype. The V and J genes are TRBV7-9 and TRBJ2-5, with D maybe TRBD1 (5 bases). Trimming stripped 3 bases from V and 1 base from J, with 12 bases between. CDR3 length: 15 amino acids. In germline, CDR1 is SEHNR, CDR2 FQNEAQ (reference sequence). The CDR3 sequence is CASSFDGAIQETQYF. CDR3 bases: TGTGCCAGCAGCTTCGATGGGGCAATCCAAGAGACCCAGTACTTC.

The chain links TRBV7-6 to TRBJ2-2; D is uncertain. The CDR3 totals 12 residues. With 5 bases removed from V and 6 bases from J, the gap between germline ends came to 7 bases. CDR1 is SGHVS and CDR2 is FNYEAQ in the germline V gene. The DNA for the CDR3 is TGTGCCAGCAGCCGATTATCCGGGGAGCTGTTTTTT. Encoded protein: CASSRLSGELFF.

The CDR3, as DNA: TGCAGTGCCCCGGGACTAGCGCACAATGAGCAGTTCTTC. It is translated as CSAPGLAHNEQFF. V and J are TRBV20-1 and TRBJ2-1, with 10 bases aligning to TRBD2. The V segment lost 6 bases and the J segment 5 bases; nucleotides outside the gene matches: 4. The CDR3 has 13 residues. CDR1 is DFQATT, CDR2 SNEGSKA, per germline (reference sequence).

This clonotype was detected a few times. V gene TRBV20-1 combines with J gene TRBJ2-2, with D possibly TRBD1 on 7 matching bases. In germline, CDR1 is DFQATT, CDR2 SNEGSKA (reference sequence). Between the trimmed V and J ends, which lost 0 bases and 6 bases, there was a span of 11 bases. CDR3 size: 14 residues. DNA of the CDR3: TGCAGTGCTAGAGATGGCAGGGGGGCCGGGGAGCTGTTTTTT. Translating it yields CSARDGRGAGELFF.